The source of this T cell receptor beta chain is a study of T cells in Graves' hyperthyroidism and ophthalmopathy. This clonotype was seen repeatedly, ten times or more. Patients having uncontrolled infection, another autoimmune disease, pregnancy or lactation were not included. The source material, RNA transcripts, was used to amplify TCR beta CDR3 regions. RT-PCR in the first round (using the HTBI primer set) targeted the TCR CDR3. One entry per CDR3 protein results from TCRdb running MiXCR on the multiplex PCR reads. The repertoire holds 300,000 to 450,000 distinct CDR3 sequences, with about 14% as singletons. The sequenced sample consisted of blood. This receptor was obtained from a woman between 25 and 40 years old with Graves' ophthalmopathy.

The CDR3 DNA follows: TGTGCCAGCAGCTTGTACGGGGCGGTTGAAGCTTTCTTT. The encoded protein is CASSLYGAVEAFF. J is TRBJ1-1 and V is TRBV7-9; D perhaps matches TRBD1 (5 bases). The CDR3 contains 13 residues. Germline CDR1 is SEHNR and CDR2 is FQNEAQ (reference sequence). Trimming removed 3 bases at V and 7 bases at J, with 12 bases between.